These T cell receptor beta chains were read from a single sample in a study of cytomegalovirus exposure and HLA in healthy donors. Method: immunoSEQ multiplex PCR; TCRdb's copy keeps in-frame clones and lacks some. The sample lists some 86,000 clones, approximately 93% occurring once. Material: PBMCs. The receptor set was obtained from a woman aged 25 to 39 in good health and CMV-seronegative. The CDR3 runs from the conserved cysteine through the conserved F or W. The D gene is left open where the match is weak. The size of a clone is reported for some rows only, either as once, few or many, or as a class for expanded clones.

j_call,d_call,v_call,clone_size,cdr3_aa,cdr3_nt
TRBJ1-2,-,TRBV28,-,CASRDRLYGYTF,TGTGCCAGCAGAGACAGGCTTTATGGCTACACCTTC
TRBJ1-2,-,TRBV28,-,CAEGADNYGYTF,TGTGCCGAGGGAGCCGATAACTATGGCTACACCTTC
TRBJ2-2,-,TRBV21-1,-,CASSNEHTGLTGELFF,TGTGCCAGCAGTAACGAGCACACAGGCTTGACCGGGGAGCTGTTTTTT
TRBJ1-1,-,TRBV18,-,CASSPLGREDTEAFF,TGTGCCAGCTCACCACTAGGCAGGGAGGACACTGAAGCTTTCTTT
TRBJ1-1,-,TRBV2,-,CASVGEWTEAFF,TGTGCCAGCGTCGGGGAGTGGACTGAAGCTTTCTTT
TRBJ2-6,TRBD2,TRBV7-2,-,CASSLRLAGAGANVLTF,TGTGCCAGCAGCTTAAGGCTAGCGGGAGCTGGGGCCAACGTCCTGACTTTT
TRBJ2-7,TRBD2,TRBV6-5,-,CASSYGLAGGLQYF,TGTGCCAGCAGTTACGGACTAGCGGGAGGGCTTCAGTACTTC
TRBJ2-1,-,TRBV27,-,CASSSSNHSYNEQFF,TGTGCCAGCAGCTCCTCTAACCACTCCTACAATGAGCAGTTCTTC
TRBJ2-2,-,TRBV9,-,CASSVVTVAAGELFF,TGTGCCAGCAGCGTAGTTACAGTTGCCGCCGGGGAGCTGTTTTTT
TRBJ1-2,-,TRBV6-5,-,CASSPRFTYGYTF,TGTGCCAGCAGCCCCCGTTTTACATATGGCTACACCTTC
TRBJ2-3,-,TRBV7-2,-,CASSEDPSRGSQYF,TGTGCCAGCAGCGAGGACCCTTCAAGGGGTTCGCAGTATTTT
TRBJ2-7,-,TRBV11-2,-,CASSFFSGPKSSYEQYF,TGTGCCAGCAGTTTTTTTAGCGGCCCCAAGAGCTCCTACGAGCAGTACTTC
TRBJ1-5,TRBD1,TRBV13,-,CASSHRGQSNQPQHF,TGTGCCAGCAGCCACAGGGGACAGAGCAATCAGCCCCAGCATTTT
TRBJ2-5,-,TRBV7-3,-,CASSLLAGAGQETQYF,TGTGCCAGCAGCTTACTTGCGGGGGCGGGCCAAGAGACCCAGTACTTC
TRBJ1-2,-,TRBV28,-,CASSPSGQPYGYTF,TGTGCCAGCAGTCCCTCCGGACAGCCCTATGGCTACACCTTC
TRBJ2-1,TRBD2,TRBV2,-,CASSRRTSGYNEQFF,TGTGCCAGCAGTCGCCGGACTAGCGGATACAATGAGCAGTTCTTC
TRBJ1-6,-,TRBV2,-,CASQTGGGARTNSPLHF,TGTGCCAGCCAAACCGGAGGGGGGGCTCGTACAAATTCACCCCTCCACTTT
TRBJ1-3,-,TRBV6-5,-,CASKWQDSGNTIYF,TGTGCCAGCAAATGGCAGGACTCTGGAAACACCATATATTTT
TRBJ1-2,-,TRBV11-2,-,CASSLKAWGGASHYGYTF,TGTGCCAGCAGCTTAAAGGCCTGGGGCGGGGCCAGTCACTATGGCTACACCTTC
TRBJ1-2,-,TRBV7-9,few,CASSLGRVEGYTF,TGTGCCAGCAGCTTAGGCAGGGTCGAGGGCTACACCTTC
TRBJ2-7,TRBD2,TRBV28,-,CASRQAGSPTYEQYF,TGTGCCAGCAGACAAGCGGGAAGCCCAACCTACGAGCAGTACTTC
TRBJ2-1,TRBD1,TRBV4-3,-,CASSQGSTGTTYNEQFF,TGCGCCAGCAGCCAAGGTTCGACAGGGACAACCTACAATGAGCAGTTCTTC
TRBJ2-7,TRBD2,TRBV2,-,CASSKRSGGAYEQYF,TGTGCCAGCAGCAAACGTAGCGGGGGGGCCTACGAGCAGTACTTC
TRBJ1-3,TRBD1,TRBV28,-,CASRTTGGSGNTIYF,TGTGCCAGCAGGACAACAGGGGGGTCAGGAAACACCATATATTTT
TRBJ2-7,TRBD2,TRBV7-9,-,CASSLSAGGNYEQYF,TGTGCCAGCAGCTTATCGGCGGGGGGGAACTACGAGCAGTACTTC
TRBJ1-2,TRBD1,TRBV28,-,CASSPVDRGLHGYTF,TGTGCCAGCAGCCCCGTTGACAGGGGGCTCCATGGCTACACCTTC
TRBJ1-1,-,TRBV5-1,-,CASRYRDNTEAFF,TGCGCCAGCAGGTACCGGGATAACACTGAAGCTTTCTTT
TRBJ2-2,TRBD1,TRBV27,-,CASRGQGGTGELFF,TGTGCCAGCAGGGGACAGGGCGGCACCGGGGAGCTGTTTTTT
TRBJ2-5,TRBD1,TRBV4-2,-,CASSQEARDRSETQYF,TGTGCCAGCAGCCAAGAGGCACGGGACAGGTCAGAGACCCAGTACTTC
TRBJ1-2,TRBD1,TRBV28,-,CASSFPGTGENYGYTF,TGTGCCAGCAGTTTTCCAGGTACAGGGGAAAACTATGGCTACACCTTC